This is a list of T cell receptor beta chains from one sample in a study of T cell repertoires in cytomegalovirus infection. TCRdb passed the reads through MiXCR, listing each CDR3 protein once. The table records approximately 180,000 distinct CDR3 sequences, roughly a fifth of them present only once. What was sequenced was PBMCs. Receptors were obtained from a human donor in good health (CMV status not recorded). Some clones in this sample may be carry-over from other donors' samples. The CDR3 runs from the conserved cysteine through the conserved F or W.

V	J	CDR3
TRBV28	TRBJ2-3	CASSDRAGAADTQYF
TRBV7-2	TRBJ2-5	CASSLVGGGIETQYF
TRBV5-4	TRBJ2-3	CASSRDQGAADTQYF
TRBV12-3/TRBV12-4	TRBJ2-3	CASRDQLEFWTDTQYF
TRBV7-3	TRBJ2-3	CASSSRTPPGDTQYF
TRBV4-3	TRBJ2-1	CASSQDLSGSLYNEQFF
TRBV9	TRBJ2-3	CTSSGGGSSLDTQYF
TRBV6-5	TRBJ1-3	CASSLQGLNHGNTIYF
TRBV10-3	TRBJ2-7	CAISERGVVDEQYF
TRBV5-1	TRBJ1-2	CASSYSTGQGFRGYTF
TRBV7-2	TRBJ2-5	CASSFVGGAETQYF
TRBV4-1	TRBJ2-1	CASSHNRELAGRNEQFF
TRBV28	TRBJ1-2	CASSPHMGGREGYTF
TRBV7-6	TRBJ2-1	CASSPGLF
TRBV5-1	TRBJ2-7	CASSFGQDYEQYF
TRBV7-9	TRBJ1-4	CASSPGQSTNEKLFF
TRBV6-6	TRBJ1-2	CASEIRTGQVYGYTF
TRBV6-2/TRBV6-3	TRBJ2-1	CASTLLAGPGDEQFF
TRBV14	TRBJ1-1	CASSPGPAFGAFF
TRBV7-2	TRBJ1-2	CASSGPRDRRTGYTF
TRBV20-1	TRBJ2-1	CSARDRGEYNEQFF
TRBV28	TRBJ1-2	CASSSLNIYGYTF
TRBV29-1	TRBJ2-1	CSVHTSGSTNRQFF
TRBV14	TRBJ2-1	CASSQGGLGEWVFF
TRBV6-1	TRBJ1-2	CASSEGRVGYTF
TRBV7-9	TRBJ2-6	CASSVAGANVLTF
TRBV19	TRBJ1-2	CASSFDHTDYGYTF
TRBV4-1	TRBJ1-1	CASSQPRGQRTNTEAFF
TRBV11-2	TRBJ2-1	CASSLDRTSLREIRIDEQFF
TRBV19	TRBJ1-2	CASTQGLTDYGYTF
TRBV4-2	TRBJ2-7	CASSHTRGSGGFEQYF
TRBV27	TRBJ2-1	CASVELAGNEQFF
TRBV13	TRBJ2-7	CASSLEASYEQYF
TRBV9	TRBJ1-4	CASSVVAGEKLFF
TRBV2	TRBJ1-4	CASSETEKLFF
TRBV7-9	TRBJ2-7	CASSLGIGVEQYF
TRBV29-1	TRBJ2-7	CSVVWTVSYEQYF
TRBV12-3/TRBV12-4	TRBJ2-7	CASSYGGLAGGEQYF
TRBV7-9	TRBJ1-4	CASSDGGLGEKLFF
TRBV12-3/TRBV12-4	TRBJ1-1	CANNRAGMATEAFF
TRBV12-3/TRBV12-4	TRBJ2-1	CASSLEVGGNEQFF
TRBV6-1	TRBJ1-1	CASSEPLDRLNTEAFF
TRBV28	TRBJ2-1	CASSLNELVLNNEQFF
TRBV12-3/TRBV12-4	TRBJ1-6	CASRSTGGWNSPLHF
TRBV30	TRBJ2-3	CAWSLAGLTDTQYF
TRBV12-3/TRBV12-4	TRBJ2-1	CASSLVAGVIYEQFF
TRBV19	TRBJ1-5	CASKAAAMGVGNQPQHF
TRBV7-6	TRBJ1-1	CASSYQQVNTEAFF
TRBV27	TRBJ2-7	CASSPISGRGAGGNYEQYF
TRBV29-1	TRBJ2-7	CSAGGVHEQYF
TRBV20-1	TRBJ2-1	CSATGTSGGNNEQFF
TRBV20-1	TRBJ2-3	CSAMRDGATDTQYF